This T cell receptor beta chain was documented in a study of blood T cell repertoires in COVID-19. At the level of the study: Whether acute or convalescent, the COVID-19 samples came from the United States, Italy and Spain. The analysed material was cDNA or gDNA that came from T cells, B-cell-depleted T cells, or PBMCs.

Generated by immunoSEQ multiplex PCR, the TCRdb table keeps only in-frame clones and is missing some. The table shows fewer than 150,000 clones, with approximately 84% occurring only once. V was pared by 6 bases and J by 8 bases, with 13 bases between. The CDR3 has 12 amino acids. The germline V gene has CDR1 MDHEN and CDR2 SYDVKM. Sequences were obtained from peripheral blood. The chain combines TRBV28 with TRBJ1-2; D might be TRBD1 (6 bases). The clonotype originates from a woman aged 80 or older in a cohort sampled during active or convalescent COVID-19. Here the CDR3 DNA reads TGTGCCAGCAGCCTGGACAGTTGGGGCTACACCTTC. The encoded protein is CASSLDSWGYTF.